This T cell receptor beta chain derives from a study of early T cells in non-severe SARS-CoV-2 infection. J lost 5 bases, V lost 2 bases, and 9 bases had no gene match. Germline-derived CDR1 and CDR2 are SEHNR and FQNEAQ (reference sequence). The CDR3 runs to 17 residues. TCRdb reanalysed the 5' RACE reads using MiXCR and keeps one entry per CDR3 protein. The profile covers about 90,000 distinct CDR3 sequences, with 10% to 15% appearing a single time and 4.4% taken by the ten largest. The chain joins TRBV7-9 to TRBJ2-1; TRBD1 aligns across 10 bases. This TCR came from an adult who was a healthcare worker with PCR-confirmed SARS-CoV-2 infection or an uninfected control (not recorded which). The input for sequencing was whole blood, taken at baseline. CDR3 residues: CASSLQYGTGENNEQFF. DNA for the CDR3: TGTGCCAGCAGCTTACAGTACGGGACAGGGGAAAACAATGAGCAGTTCTTC.